This is a list of T cell receptor beta chains from one sample in a study of T cell responses to AZD1222 COVID-19 vaccine. The method was immunoSEQ multiplex PCR; TCRdb's version includes in-frame clones alone and lacks a portion of them. The data hold tens of thousands of clones, with 88% observed a single time. Sequencing was performed on peripheral blood, taken on day 0 of MenACWY control vaccination. Every receptor here comes from an adult in good health. Each CDR3 is given with its conserved first and last residue. A D gene is named only where the DNA matches it firmly. Size values are once, few and many counts, or a class for expanded clones, and some rows have none.

CDR3 DNA	CDR3 protein	clone size	D gene	V gene	J gene
TGTGCCTGGAGTGTGCGGCAGGGGGCATTTGGAGCTTTCTTT	CAWSVRQGAFGAFF	NA	TRBD1	TRBV30	TRBJ1-1
TGTGCCAGCAGCATCCAGGGACAGGGCCAAGAGACCCAGTACTTC	CASSIQGQGQETQYF	NA	TRBD1	TRBV9	TRBJ2-5
TGTGCCAGCAGAGGTAGCGGCTACGAGACCCAGTACTTC	CASRGSGYETQYF	once	NA	TRBV6-5	TRBJ2-5
TGTGCCAGCGGGGGAAGGTGGGTGAACACTGAAGCTTTCTTT	CASGGRWVNTEAFF	NA	NA	TRBV6-5	TRBJ1-1
TGTGCCAGTAGTGTACAGTACAATGAGCAGTTCTTC	CASSVQYNEQFF	NA	NA	TRBV19	TRBJ2-1
TGTGCCAGCAGCCAGGGGAAAACTAATGAAAAACTGTTTTTT	CASSQGKTNEKLFF	once	NA	TRBV3-1/TRBV3-2	TRBJ1-4
TGTGCCAGCTCACCACAGAAGAACACCGGGGAGCTGTTTTTT	CASSPQKNTGELFF	NA	NA	TRBV18	TRBJ2-2
TGTGCCAGTAGTATATACGCAGGGGAGGACTATGGCTACACCTTC	CASSIYAGEDYGYTF	once	NA	TRBV19	TRBJ1-2
TGCGCCAGCAGCTTGGGCGACTACTCCTACGAGCAGTACTTC	CASSLGDYSYEQYF	NA	NA	TRBV5-1	TRBJ2-7
TGTGCCTGGAGTGTAGGCGGGACAGGGGGTCCCCAGCAGTACTTC	CAWSVGGTGGPQQYF	NA	TRBD1	TRBV30	TRBJ2-7
TGCAGCGCTACGAAGAGAGCGGATGCCACTGAAGCTTTCTTT	CSATKRADATEAFF	NA	NA	TRBV29-1	TRBJ1-1
TGTGCCAGTAGTAGCGGCAGGGGACCCCCATATAGCAATCAGCCCCAGCATTTT	CASSSGRGPPYSNQPQHF	once	NA	TRBV19	TRBJ1-5
TGTGCCAGCAGTTCGGAGGGCGGGAGCGCCGCCTTGAGCTCTGGGGCCAACGTCCTGACTTTC	CASSSEGGSAALSSGANVLTF	NA	TRBD2	TRBV13	TRBJ2-6
TGCAGCGTTGAGGCAGGGATGGAAGCTTTCTTT	CSVEAGMEAFF	NA	NA	TRBV29-1	TRBJ1-1